These T cell receptor beta chains were read from a single sample in a study of siplizumab effects on memory and regulatory T cells. TCRdb keeps only in-frame clones here, not all; method: immunoSEQ multiplex PCR. Of 110,000 or so clones in the sample, 92% were seen once. Sequenced sample: Tregs sorted from blood. These receptors were taken from a human donor in good health. Each CDR3 is given with its conserved first and last residue. A D gene is named only where the DNA matches it firmly. Not every row has a clone size; where given, it reads once, few, many or a size class.

d_gene	j_gene	abundance	v_gene	CDR3aa	CDR3nt
TRBD1	TRBJ1-5	once	TRBV15	CATSRDRDRASTRSNQPQHF	TGTGCCACCAGCAGAGACCGGGACAGAGCTTCCACCCGTAGCAATCAGCCCCAGCATTTT
.	TRBJ1-2	.	TRBV29-1	CSVVDLSKDGYTF	TGCAGCGTTGTGGATCTATCAAAGGATGGCTACACCTTC
TRBD1	TRBJ1-1	once	TRBV7-9	CASRGRGQRNTEAFF	TGTGCCAGCAGAGGACGGGGACAGAGGAACACTGAAGCTTTCTTT
.	TRBJ1-5	.	TRBV2	CASSGNGAPQHF	TGTGCCAGCAGTGGTAACGGCGCGCCCCAGCATTTT
.	TRBJ1-2	once	TRBV11-1	CASSPGKSGYTF	TGTGCCAGCAGCCCTGGTAAGAGCGGCTACACCTTC
.	TRBJ1-4	.	TRBV6-5	CASSSEQTATNEKLFF	TGTGCCAGCAGTTCAGAGCAGACTGCAACTAATGAAAAACTGTTTTTT
.	TRBJ2-7	.	TRBV6-6	CASGKAASYEQYF	TGTGCCAGCGGGAAGGCAGCCTCCTACGAGCAGTACTTC
TRBD1	TRBJ1-2	.	TRBV27	CASSPGTGGRRGYTF	TGTGCCAGCAGTCCTGGGACAGGGGGGCGTCGTGGCTACACCTTC
.	TRBJ1-1	.	TRBV27	CASSFTGGTKNTEAFF	TGTGCCAGCAGTTTCACGGGAGGCACTAAGAACACTGAAGCTTTCTTT
TRBD2	TRBJ2-7	.	TRBV5-4	CASSYLAGVSYEQYF	TGTGCCAGCAGCTATCTAGCGGGAGTAAGCTACGAGCAGTACTTC
.	TRBJ1-2	.	TRBV2	CARGEGGYTF	TGTGCCAGGGGGGAGGGTGGCTACACCTTC
.	TRBJ1-3	once	TRBV10-1	CASSCPNQGSGNTIYF	TGCGCCAGCAGTTGTCCGAATCAGGGCTCTGGAAACACCATATATTTT
.	TRBJ2-7	.	TRBV18	CASSPQGTEQYF	TGTGCCAGCTCGCCACAGGGAACCGAGCAGTACTTC
.	TRBJ1-2	once	TRBV6-1	CASSERASLNGYTF	TGTGCCAGCAGTGAAAGGGCGAGTCTAAATGGCTACACCTTC
TRBD2	TRBJ2-7	.	TRBV7-2	CASSLMSGVNYEQYF	TGTGCCAGCAGCTTAATGAGCGGGGTGAACTACGAGCAGTACTTC
.	TRBJ1-1	.	TRBV9	CASSVVGTANTEAFF	TGTGCCAGCAGCGTAGTCGGGACGGCGAACACTGAAGCTTTCTTT
.	TRBJ2-7	.	TRBV14	CASSQLGLGDEQYF	TGTGCCAGCAGCCAACTGGGACTTGGGGACGAGCAGTACTTC
TRBD1	TRBJ1-5	.	TRBV7-8	CASSLAGQGNNQPQHF	TGTGCCAGCAGCTTAGCGGGACAGGGAAACAATCAGCCCCAGCATTTT
.	TRBJ2-7	.	TRBV5-1	CASSREGGAYEQYF	TGCGCCAGCAGCCGGGAAGGCGGGGCCTACGAGCAGTACTTC
TRBD2	TRBJ2-2	.	TRBV10-1	CASSEKRLAEDTGELFF	TGCGCCAGCAGTGAAAAACGACTAGCGGAAGACACCGGGGAGCTGTTTTTT
.	TRBJ1-5	.	TRBV2	CASRVSEGAGQPQHF	TGTGCCAGCCGAGTTTCAGAGGGCGCGGGGCAGCCCCAGCATTTT
TRBD2	TRBJ2-5	few	TRBV7-9	CASSLGLAVSYGETQYF	TGTGCCAGCAGCTTAGGACTAGCCGTTTCCTACGGAGAGACCCAGTACTTC
TRBD2	TRBJ2-7	.	TRBV7-3	CASSSHGRAYEQYF	TGTGCCAGCAGCTCTCATGGGAGGGCCTACGAGCAGTACTTC
.	TRBJ2-7	.	TRBV6-5	CASYHSYEQYF	TGTGCCAGCTACCACTCCTACGAGCAGTACTTC
TRBD1	TRBJ2-7	.	TRBV2	CASSGRTGNKYEQYF	TGTGCCAGCAGTGGGAGGACAGGGAATAAGTACGAGCAGTACTTC
.	TRBJ1-5	.	TRBV7-2	CASSLGTGTNQPQHF	TGTGCCAGCAGCTTAGGTACAGGGACGAATCAGCCCCAGCATTTT
.	TRBJ2-7	.	TRBV10-3	CAISGSAPGVPPYEQYF	TGTGCCATCAGTGGGTCCGCGCCGGGAGTACCGCCCTACGAGCAGTACTTC
.	TRBJ1-1	few	TRBV27	CASSFTSAGVEAFF	TGTGCCAGCAGTTTCACTTCCGCGGGGGTCGAAGCTTTCTTT
.	TRBJ2-5	.	TRBV19	CASSPPPSRAGETQYF	TGTGCCAGTAGTCCTCCCCCGAGCAGGGCTGGAGAGACCCAGTACTTC
.	TRBJ1-2	.	TRBV19	CASSIQAGYGYTF	TGTGCCAGTAGTATTCAGGCAGGCTATGGCTACACCTTC
TRBD2	TRBJ2-1	.	TRBV14	CASSQDRAGGPRFF	TGTGCCAGCAGCCAAGATCGAGCGGGAGGGCCTCGATTCTTC
.	TRBJ2-7	.	TRBV5-6	CASNPRNGLQYF	TGTGCCAGCAACCCTCGCAATGGACTGCAGTACTTC
.	TRBJ2-3	.	TRBV6-5	CATRQGWNLDTQYF	TGTGCCACCCGTCAGGGCTGGAACCTTGATACGCAGTATTTT
TRBD1	TRBJ1-5	.	TRBV15	CATSRDKGANQPQHF	TGTGCCACCAGCAGAGATAAGGGGGCGAATCAGCCCCAGCATTTT
.	TRBJ1-2	.	TRBV6-4	CARLKGNYGYTF	TGTGCCAGATTGAAGGGTAACTATGGCTACACCTTC
.	TRBJ1-3	.	TRBV6-5	CASSRTGLGNTIYF	TGTGCCAGCAGTCGAACAGGCCTCGGAAACACCATATATTTT
.	TRBJ1-1	few	TRBV30	CAWSVSWQPEAFF	TGTGCCTGGAGTGTATCGTGGCAGCCTGAAGCTTTCTTT
.	TRBJ2-1	.	TRBV12-5	CASGPLEQFF	TGTGCTAGTGGCCCACTAGAGCAGTTCTTC
TRBD1	TRBJ2-7	.	TRBV4-2	CASSQGGTGVAEQYF	TGTGCCAGCAGCCAAGGTGGGACAGGGGTTGCCGAGCAGTACTTC
.	TRBJ2-1	.	TRBV19	CASSSGDSLLPEQFF	TGTGCCAGTAGTTCTGGGGACTCCTTGCTGCCCGAGCAGTTCTTC
.	TRBJ2-5	.	TRBV15	CATSRGASFPGETQYF	TGTGCCACCAGCAGAGGAGCAAGTTTCCCCGGGGAGACCCAGTACTTC
.	TRBJ2-7	once	TRBV7-7	CASSLIEAPKIVGQYF	TGTGCCAGCAGCTTAATCGAGGCGCCAAAAATAGTAGGGCAGTACTTC
.	TRBJ1-1	few	TRBV30	CAWRRGRAENTEAFF	TGTGCCTGGAGGAGGGGCAGGGCGGAGAACACTGAAGCTTTCTTT
.	TRBJ2-1	.	TRBV11-1	CASSNYRDQTNEQFF	TGTGCCAGCAGCAATTATAGGGACCAGACGAATGAGCAGTTCTTC
.	TRBJ1-1	.	TRBV27	CASSLRVGTEAFF	TGTGCCAGCAGTTTAAGGGTGGGCACTGAAGCTTTCTTT